Below, 23 T cell receptor beta chains from the same sample are listed, as sequenced in a study of metastatic and nonmetastatic thyroid tumors. TCRdb re-analyzed the PCR reads using MiXCR. The sample has about 92,000 clones; about 15% are singletons. Not a single patient had been given any form of treatment at any point before undergoing thyroid surgery. Sequenced sample: blood. The source of these receptors is a female donor with papillary thyroid cancer or a benign thyroid nodule (not recorded which). Some clones in this sample may be carry-over from other donors' samples.

This clone was detected once. The chain is built from TRBV7-2 and TRBJ2-7; D is possibly TRBD1 (6 bases). Trimming took 3 bases from V and 2 from J, leaving 8 bases between them. This CDR3 region has 13 residues. From germline, CDR1 is SGHTA and CDR2 FQGNSA. The CDR3 reads CASSLQGTYEQYF. The CDR3 DNA reads TGTGCCAGCAGCTTGCAGGGGACCTACGAGCAGTACTTC.

This clone was counted many times. The V and J genes are TRBV12-3 or TRBV12-4 and TRBJ1-1; 8 bases fit TRBD1. V trimming: 5 bases; J trimming: 4 bases; junction bases outside the gene matches: 6. The CDR3 is 14 amino acids. The chain's CDR3 is CASSVDRAGTEAFF. For the CDR3, the DNA is TGTGCCAGCAGTGTGGACAGGGCTGGCACTGAAGCTTTCTTT.

In its sample, this clone was seen many times. The J gene is TRBJ1-1, the V gene TRBV10-3; the D gene is possibly TRBD1 (6 bases). CDR3 length equals 15 residues. Trimming cost V 0 bases and J 1 base, with 9 bases left between them. The germline V gene has CDR1 ENHRY and CDR2 SYGVKD. The CDR3 region is CAISESTGTNTEAFF. The CDR3 nucleotides are TGTGCCATCAGTGAGTCAACAGGGACGAACACTGAAGCTTTCTTT.

This clone was counted many times. This chain connects TRBV27 to TRBJ2-1; D possibly corresponds to TRBD2 (6 bases). The CDR3 contains 14 residues. V was trimmed by 1 base and J by 7 bases, leaving 11 bases between them. Germline V gene lookup returns CDR1 MNHEY and CDR2 SMNVEV (reference sequence). The DNA of the CDR3 is TGTGCCAGCAGTTTATGGACTAAACCTAATGAGCAGTTCTTC. Protein sequence: CASSLWTKPNEQFF.

Worth noting for this clone: Likely a read error: the CDR3 ends without its conserved phenylalanine or tryptophan. This chain connects TRBV6-5 to TRBJ2-1; 9 nucleotides align to TRBD2. CDR3 length equals 15 residues. CDR1 and CDR2 (germline): MNHEY, SVGAGI. J lost 6 bases, V lost 7 bases, and 10 bases had no gene match. CDR3 region: CASILLAGAINEQFS. CDR3 DNA: TGTGCCAGCATTCTACTAGCGGGTGCTATCAATGAGCAGTTCTCC.

Comment on this clone: A single base separates this from a much larger clone, so it may be a read error. The same CDR3 also results from other DNA sequences found in this sample. The V and J genes are TRBV12-1 and TRBJ2-1; TRBD2 was called by the table and not checked on the DNA. TRBV12-1 is listed as a pseudogene. CDR3 length equals 20 residues. The CDR3 DNA is TGTGCCAGCAGCTTTTCCTCGGGACTAGCAGGGGTAATCCGGTCCAATGAGCAGTTCTTC. Amino acid sequence: CASSFSSGLAGVIRSNEQFF.

This clone was counted at least ten times. This rearrangement joins TRBV6-1 to TRBJ2-3; D gene uncertain. V dropped 6 bases and J dropped 2 bases, with 18 bases sitting between them. Germline CDR1 reads MNHNS; CDR2 reads SASEGT. This CDR3 comprises 16 residues. CDR3 residues: CASSPRASPNTDTQYF. CDR3 coding DNA: TGTGCCAGCAGCCCCCGGGCCTCCCCAAACACAGATACGCAGTATTTT.

This clone was observed a handful of times. This chain links TRBV7-2 with TRBJ2-7; the D is unclear. This CDR3 spans 12 amino acids. Germline V gene sequence: CDR1 SGHTA, CDR2 FQGNSA. V lost 2 bases, J lost 2 bases, and 4 bases lay in between. DNA of the CDR3: TGTGCCAGCAGCTTACTAACCTACGAGCAGTACTTC. As protein: CASSLLTYEQYF.

This clone was detected ten times or more. The rearrangement joins TRBV24-1 to TRBJ1-1; no reliable D call. The CDR3 length is 17 residues. Deletions cut 4 bases from V and 0 bases from J, with 17 bases between. Germline V gives CDR1 KGHDR, CDR2 SFDVKD. The CDR3 sequence is CATSDLRVGSLNTEAFF. The CDR3 DNA reads TGTGCCACCAGTGACCTTCGGGTCGGCTCCCTGAACACTGAAGCTTTCTTT.

The rearrangement joins TRBV7-3 to TRBJ1-6; D remains ambiguous. Germline CDR1 is SGHTA and CDR2 is FQGTGA. V lost 5 bases to trimming and J lost 8 bases, with 10 bases between them. The CDR3 runs to 13 residues. This chain's CDR3 is CASSPSGDSPLHF. The CDR3 DNA reads TGTGCCAGCAGCCCGAGTGGGGATTCACCCCTCCACTTT. The whole variable domain, remainder taken from reference TRBV7-3 and TRBJ1-6, is GAGVSQTPSNKVTEKGKYVELRCDPISGHTALYWYRQSLGQGPEFLIYFQGTGAADDSGLPNDRFFAVRPEGSVSTLKIQRTERGDSAVYLCASSPSGDSPLHFGNGTRLTVT.

This clone was counted at least ten times. The rearrangement joins TRBV12-3 or TRBV12-4 to TRBJ1-3; D uncertain. The CDR3 runs to 11 residues. The V end lost 6 bases, the J end lost 16 bases, and 16 bases lay between the germline ends. CDR3: CASRDRGSTYF. CDR3 in DNA: TGTGCCAGCAGAGACCGGGGATCGACTTATTTT.

Concerning this clone itself: A much larger clone differs from this one at a single base, so this may be a read error. The chain is built from TRBV5-5 and TRBJ2-1; D ambiguous. CDR3 length equals 13 residues. Germline CDR1 and CDR2: SGHKS and YYEKEE (reference sequence). Trimming pared 0 bases from V and 6 bases from J, leaving 7 bases between. The DNA of the CDR3 is TGTGCCAGCAGCTTGGGGACGTGCAATGAGCAGTTCTTC. This gives the protein CASSLGTCNEQFF.

For this clone: Given a much more abundant clone one base away, this may be a read error. The rearrangement uses TRBV7-9 and TRBJ2-5; tentatively, D is TRBD1 or TRBD2 (7 bases each). V was clipped by 1 base and J by 8 bases, with 17 bases between them. This CDR3 is built from 15 residues. CDR1 and CDR2 from the germline V gene are SEHNR and FQNEAQ (reference sequence). CDR3 nucleotides: TGTGCCAGCAGCTTAGTGGCAGGGGGAGGGAATACCCAGTACTTC. It is translated as CASSLVAGGGNTQYF.

In this sample, this clone turned up many times. This sequence may be a read error, since a much larger clone differs from it by one base. The chain uses TRBV6-1 and TRBJ1-1; D call uncertain. CDR3 size: 12 residues. Germline-derived CDR1 and CDR2 are MNHNS and SASEGT. V lost 3 bases and J 9 bases, leaving 11 bases between the germline ends. CDR3 coding DNA: TGTGCCAGCAGTGATTCGGTGTTCAAAGCTTTCTTT. This gives the protein CASSDSVFKAFF.

In this sample, this clone turned up many times. The CDR3 DNA reads as TGTGCCAGCTACCTTACCGATGCAACTAATGAAAAACTGTTTTTT. This translates into CASYLTDATNEKLFF. This chain links TRBV7-9 with TRBJ1-4; no clear D gene. Germline V gene sequence: CDR1 SEHNR, CDR2 FQNEAQ (reference sequence). V was pared by 8 bases and J by 0 bases, with 13 bases between. This CDR3 is built from 15 residues.

Many counts were recorded for this clone. V usage is TRBV20-1 and J usage is TRBJ2-7, with D hard to call. Germline V gene lookup returns CDR1 DFQATT and CDR2 SNEGSKA (reference sequence). The V end was cut by 1 base, the J end by 2 bases, with 12 bases between. The CDR3 is made up of 14 amino acids. The CDR3 here is CSARGGRTAYEQYF. CDR3 bases: TGCAGTGCTAGAGGAGGTAGAACTGCCTACGAGCAGTACTTC.

This clone was observed many times. V and J are TRBV7-3 and TRBJ1-2; 9 bases match TRBD1. The ends lost 3 bases at V and 8 bases at J; junction bases unmatched: 13. The CDR3 sequence is 16 residues long. CDR1 and CDR2 from the germline V gene are SGHTA and FQGTGA. DNA for the CDR3: TGTGCCAGCAGCTTCAACCCAGAACAGGGGGCGGACGGCTACACCTTC. Protein sequence: CASSFNPEQGADGYTF.

Remarks on this clone: This CDR3 is also generated by other DNA sequences in the sample. This chain uses TRBV18 with TRBJ1-3; D possibly corresponds to TRBD1 (5 bases). From germline, CDR1 is KGHSH and CDR2 LQKENI. This CDR3 contains 19 residues. V lost 2 bases, J lost 5 bases, and 25 bases lay in between. The CDR3 bases are TGTGCCAGCTCACCAGGAGTAACAGGTGCGCAGCCGATTAGAAACACCATATATTTT. It is translated as CASSPGVTGAQPIRNTIYF.

This clone was seen repeatedly, ten times or more. The V gene is TRBV5-1, the J gene TRBJ1-5; possible D gene TRBD1, 5 bases. CDR3 length: 14 amino acids. CDR1 and CDR2 from the germline V gene are SGHRS and YFSETQ. V lost 0 bases and J 4 bases, leaving 8 bases between the germline ends. The CDR3 is CASSLGDRNQPQHF. The CDR3 nucleotides are TGCGCCAGCAGCTTGGGAGACAGAAATCAGCCCCAGCATTTT. Full variable domain (outside the CDR3, taken from reference TRBV5-1 and TRBJ1-5): KAGVTQTPRYLIKTRGQQVTLSCSPISGHRSVSWYQQTPGQGLQFLFEYFSETQRNKGNFPGRFSGRQFSNSRSEMNVSTLELGDSALYLCASSLGDRNQPQHFGDGTRLSIL.

This clone was seen repeatedly, ten times or more. The chain joins TRBV7-2 to TRBJ2-2; D is possibly TRBD2 (7 bases). V was shortened by 11 bases and J by 5 bases, with 18 bases between the two germline ends. The CDR3 loop spans 14 amino acids. Germline loops: CDR1 SGHTA, CDR2 FQGNSA. In nucleotides, the CDR3 is TGTGCCGGGGGGCGGGACTACTCTACCGGGGAGCTGTTTTTT. It codes for CAGGRDYSTGELFF.

At least ten counts were recorded for this clone. The V call is TRBV7-9, the J call TRBJ2-5; 11 bases align to TRBD1. The CDR3 has 16 residues. The J segment lost 1 base and the V segment lost 6 bases, leaving 7 bases of the junction unmatched. In germline, CDR1 is SEHNR, CDR2 FQNEAQ (reference sequence). The chain's CDR3 is CASSLTGTGGQETQYF. The DNA for the CDR3 is TGTGCCAGCAGTTTAACCGGGACAGGGGGCCAAGAGACCCAGTACTTC.

This clone was observed many times. The chain links TRBV5-1 to TRBJ2-7; 10 bases line up with TRBD2. The ends lost 0 bases at V and 5 bases at J; junction bases unmatched: 11. Per germline, CDR1 SGHRS and CDR2 YFSETQ. The CDR3 has 17 residues. The CDR3 coding sequence is TGCGCCAGCAGCTTGGAATCCAGCGGGGGGGCCAGCGACGAGCAGTACTTC. Encoded protein: CASSLESSGGASDEQYF.

This clone was seen many times. The chain couples TRBV16 to TRBJ1-1, with 8 positions matching TRBD1. The CDR3 sequence is 14 residues long. The J segment lost 6 bases and the V segment lost 3 bases, leaving 6 bases of the junction unmatched. Germline values: CDR1 KGHSY, CDR2 FQNENV. CDR3 nucleotide sequence: TGTGCCAGCAGCCAGCGACAGGGGAGGGCTGAAGCTTTCTTT. Translated, it gives CASSQRQGRAEAFF.